This T cell receptor beta chain was documented in a study of CD8+ T cells in alopecia areata. Across the whole study: The share of scalp area affected provided the severity score for treated patients.

Overall study results and limits: Both scalp clonality and the expanded CD8+ clones among the top 100 showed a significant decrease with tofacitinib. Higher clonality was seen in lesional scalp than in normal scalp, especially in alopecia totalis/universalis. There were many expanded lesional clones persisting in scalp and blood during tofacitinib.

As the sequencing template, cDNA was produced by extracting RNA and reverse transcribing it. Repertoires were generated with immunoSEQ multiplex PCR, while TCRdb's copy carries only in-frame clones and drops some. The data contain roughly 230,000 clones, approximately 40% of them seen just once; the ten biggest clones take up over 2%. The sample's treatment: oral pan-JAK inhibitor, 5-10 mg twice daily. Deletions cut 6 bases from V and 3 bases from J, with 9 bases between. The germline V gene has CDR1 DFQATT and CDR2 SNEGSKA (reference sequence). There are 11 residues in the CDR3. For this clone: Its target is unknown.

The J gene is TRBJ2-7, the V gene TRBV20-1, with unresolved D. Sequencing used CD4+ T cells sorted from blood, obtained at approximately week 36, from a patient treated with tofacitinib. The source of this sequence is a human donor with alopecia areata. The CDR3 here is CSATSLYEQYF. DNA of the CDR3: TGCAGTGCCACCTCGCTCTACGAGCAGTACTTC.